This T cell receptor (beta chain) is from a study of T-cell memory formation after mild COVID-19. Points from the study as a whole: Contracting CD4+ clones lay largely in CM and EM, with CD8+ ones residing in EMRA.

Only a few counts were recorded for this clonotype. The antigen is not known. The 5'RACE method, run with constant-segment primers, produced TCR alpha and TCR beta cDNA libraries (carrying sample barcodes and UMIs). One entry per CDR3 protein results from TCRdb running MiXCR on the 5' RACE reads. The repertoire consists of approximately 150,000 distinct CDR3 sequences, with 13% occurring once and the leading ten covering approximately 3.4%. This CDR3 has 17 residues. V was cut by 1 base and J by 7 bases, with 20 bases left in between. CDR1 MGHRA and CDR2 YSYEKL come from the germline V gene. This sequence was found in a man aged 18 to 29 who had mild COVID-19 (a few samples of this study predate the infection). Cell type and time point are not known. The sample consisted of PBMCs or a T cell subset sorted from them (not recorded which). The chain couples TRBV4-1 to TRBJ2-1; no clear D gene. The CDR3 protein is CASSQANLVALGNEQFF. CDR3 bases: TGCGCCAGCAGCCAAGCCAACCTAGTGGCACTTGGAAATGAGCAGTTCTTC.